The 14 T cell receptor beta chains presented below share a single source sample, sequenced in a study of blood T cell repertoires in COVID-19. Profiled with immunoSEQ multiplex PCR; TCRdb holds only in-frame clones, not every one. The sample includes 180,000 or so clones, 75% to 90% of them seen just once. The material sequenced was PBMCs or T cells enriched from blood (not recorded which). All receptors derive from a woman younger than 35 who had recovered from COVID-19.

V gene TRBV9 combines with J gene TRBJ2-7; 7 positions agree with TRBD2. V lost 0 bases to trimming and J lost 2 bases; unmatched junction nucleotides: 8. The CDR3 totals 16 residues. Germline V CDR1 and CDR2: SGDLS, YYNGEE. Here the CDR3 reads CASSVAGGESTYEQYF. The CDR3, as DNA: TGTGCCAGCAGCGTAGCTGGGGGGGAATCTACCTACGAGCAGTACTTC.

The chain recombines TRBV19 with TRBJ2-5, with a tentative D call TRBD2 (7 bases). This CDR3 region has 14 residues. Germline lookup yields CDR1 LNHDA and CDR2 SQIVND (reference sequence). The ends were cut back, 8 bases at V and 1 base at J, with 14 bases in the middle. CDR3 amino acids: CASGGGGRQETQYF. Here the CDR3 DNA reads TGTGCCAGTGGGGGAGGGGGACGCCAAGAGACCCAGTACTTC.

The V call is TRBV5-4, the J call TRBJ2-5; 7 nucleotides match TRBD2. The junction had 5 bases not matched to a gene; V was cut back by 0 bases and J by 6 bases. CDR3 length: 14 residues. Germline CDR1 reads SGHNT; CDR2 reads YYREEE (reference sequence). Here the CDR3 reads CASSLGGSGKTQYF. The CDR3 bases are TGTGCCAGCAGCTTGGGCGGGAGTGGAAAGACCCAGTACTTC.

This chain connects TRBV18 to TRBJ2-7, with 7 bases fitting TRBD2. V dropped 0 bases and J dropped 2; count of bases not matched to a gene: 7. The CDR3 is 16 amino acids. Germline CDR1 KGHSH, CDR2 LQKENI. The CDR3 here is CASSPPSGPPTYEQYF. The DNA of the CDR3 is TGTGCCAGCTCACCACCTAGCGGGCCTCCCACCTACGAGCAGTACTTC.

The gene calls are TRBV11-1 and TRBJ2-1, with TRBD1 matching over 8 bases. V was pared by 3 bases and J by 5 bases, with 3 bases of the junction left unmatched. The CDR3 runs 14 residues. The V gene's germline CDR1 is SGHAT and CDR2 FQDESV (reference sequence). The CDR3 region is CASSFRTGNNEQFF. DNA of the CDR3: TGTGCCAGCAGCTTCCGGACAGGGAACAATGAGCAGTTCTTC.

The V call is TRBV19, the J call TRBJ2-1; 7 bases map to TRBD2. Germline lookup yields CDR1 LNHDA and CDR2 SQIVND (reference sequence). V shed 4 bases, J shed 7 bases, and the junction held 10 bases outside the gene matches. The CDR3 has 15 amino acids. The CDR3, as DNA: TGTGCCAGTAGTACCCACGGGACTATCGATAATGAGCAGTTCTTC. This encodes CASSTHGTIDNEQFF.

The chain is built from TRBV5-1 and TRBJ2-3; unclear D gene. Per the germline V gene, CDR1 is SGHRS and CDR2 is YFSETQ. This CDR3 contains 13 residues. Trimming left V 4 bases short and J 1 base short, with 7 bases between. The CDR3 region has the DNA TGCGCCAGCAGCCCCCTTGGCACAGATACGCAGTATTTT. Amino acids: CASSPLGTDTQYF.

The chain couples TRBV3-1 (or the pseudogene TRBV3-2) to TRBJ1-2, with 9 bases aligning to TRBD1. The length of the CDR3 is 17 residues. Looked up from germline, CDR1 is LGHDT and CDR2 is YNNKEL (reference sequence). V was pared by 0 bases and J by 0 bases, with 5 bases of the junction left unmatched. The DNA for the CDR3 is TGTGCCAGCAGCCAAGATCGAAGGACAGGGGCTAACTATGGCTACACCTTC. Translation gives CASSQDRRTGANYGYTF.

This clone was seen once. This chain connects TRBV5-1 to TRBJ1-1, with 8 bases matching TRBD1. Looked up from germline, CDR1 is SGHRS and CDR2 is YFSETQ. This CDR3 region has 15 residues. V was clipped by 3 bases and J by 5 bases; unmatched bases: 9. This CDR3 reads CASSSDRATGTEAFF. CDR3 sequence (DNA): TGCGCCAGCAGCTCGGACAGGGCTACGGGGACTGAAGCTTTCTTT. Together with reference TRBV5-1 and TRBJ1-1, the CDR3 gives the full variable domain: KAGVTQTPRYLIKTRGQQVTLSCSPISGHRSVSWYQQTPGQGLQFLFEYFSETQRNKGNFPGRFSGRQFSNSRSEMNVSTLELGDSALYLCASSSDRATGTEAFFGQGTRLTVV.

The chain employs TRBV28 and TRBJ2-7, with a tentative D call TRBD2 (6 bases). There are 14 residues in the CDR3. Trimming cost V 6 bases and J 2 bases, with 14 bases left between them. The germline V gene has CDR1 MDHEN and CDR2 SYDVKM. CDR3 loop: CASRRLGSAYEQYF. The CDR3 DNA sequence: TGTGCCAGCAGACGACTAGGATCAGCCTACGAGCAGTACTTC.

The J gene is TRBJ2-7, the V gene TRBV6-5, with 7 bases identical to TRBD1. V gave up 6 bases and J gave up 7 bases; unmatched junction bases: 6. There are 12 residues in the CDR3. Germline lookup yields CDR1 MNHEY and CDR2 SVGAGI. The CDR3 reads CASRRGLREQYF. The CDR3 DNA reads as TGTGCCAGCAGAAGGGGGCTGCGGGAGCAGTACTTC.

This rearrangement joins TRBV7-2 to TRBJ2-2; possible D gene TRBD1, 7 bases. The V end was cut by 5 bases, the J end by 4 bases, with 14 bases between. CDR3 size: 15 residues. Looked up from germline, CDR1 is SGHTA and CDR2 is FQGNSA. In DNA, the CDR3 is TGTGCCAGCAGCACCTACAGGGGAGGCACCGGGGAGCTGTTTTTT. This translates into CASSTYRGGTGELFF.

V gene TRBV7-3 combines with J gene TRBJ2-1; weak D call: TRBD2 (5 bases). This CDR3 is built from 14 residues. Trimming took 0 bases from V and 6 from J, leaving 9 bases between them. Per germline, CDR1 SGHTA and CDR2 FQGTGA. CDR3 nucleotides: TGTGCCAGCAGCTTAACACGGGGAGCCAATGAGCAGTTCTTC. It codes for CASSLTRGANEQFF.

The chain couples TRBV10-3 to TRBJ1-2; TRBD1 matches at 7 bases. V dropped 6 bases and J dropped 0; count of bases not matched to a gene: 7. The CDR3 covers 15 residues. Germline values: CDR1 ENHRY, CDR2 SYGVKD. CDR3: CAIRSGTAANYGYTF. The CDR3 DNA is TGTGCCATCAGAAGTGGGACAGCAGCTAACTATGGCTACACCTTC.